This record concerns one TCR beta chain sequence. Some clones are missing from TCRdb's copy, which holds only in-frame ones; the method was immunoSEQ multiplex PCR. The repertoire holds about 160,000 clones, with approximately 81% as singletons. The CDR3 spans 16 residues. Germline CDR1 and CDR2: SGDLS and YYNGEE. V was clipped by 2 bases and J by 4 bases; unmatched bases: 5. These data belong to a study of blood T cell repertoires in COVID-19. At the level of the study: Sources were T cells, B-cell-depleted T cells, or PBMCs; the material itself was cDNA or gDNA.

The sequence came from a woman aged 55-69 years with COVID-19, enrolled during active disease. Sequenced: peripheral blood. The chain is built from TRBV9 and TRBJ2-2; TRBD2 aligns across 10 bases. The CDR3, as DNA: TGTGCCAGCAGCGTGGATAGCGGGGGGTTCACCGGGGAGCTGTTTTTT. This gives the protein CASSVDSGGFTGELFF.